These 8 T cell receptor beta chains were sequenced from one sample in a study of T cell changes during pregnancy in multiple sclerosis. Clones were sequenced by immunoSEQ multiplex PCR, and TCRdb holds only the in-frame ones, with some missing. The sample consists of about 67,000 clones, about nine tenths of them appearing once. The sample was peripheral blood, taken in the second trimester of pregnancy. The receptors originated from a female donor with multiple sclerosis, enrolled in a pregnancy study.

The V gene is TRBV18, the J gene TRBJ2-7, with 8 bases matching TRBD2. CDR3 length equals 14 residues. With V trimmed by 0 bases and J by 4 bases, 2 bases remained unmatched. Per germline, CDR1 KGHSH and CDR2 LQKENI. CDR3 amino acids: CASSPPSGTYEQYF. CDR3 DNA: TGTGCCAGCTCACCACCTAGCGGGACGTACGAGCAGTACTTC.

This sequence joins TRBV4-2 and TRBJ2-1; weak D call: TRBD1 (6 bases). Germline values: CDR1 LGHNA, CDR2 YNFKEQ. V dropped 1 base and J dropped 4 bases, with 8 bases sitting between them. The CDR3 has 14 amino acids. The CDR3 region is CASSQGGQYNEQFF. The CDR3 DNA reads TGTGCCAGCAGCCAAGGTGGACAGTACAATGAGCAGTTCTTC.

V usage is TRBV6-9 and J usage is TRBJ2-3; 9 nucleotides line up with TRBD2. The V gene end was trimmed by 0 bases and the J gene end by 1 base; junction bases not matched to a gene: 2. This CDR3 spans 16 amino acids. Germline V gene lookup returns CDR1 MNHGY and CDR2 SVAAGI. CDR3 DNA sequence: TGTGCCAGCAGTTATTCGGTAGCGGGGGGCACAGATACGCAGTATTTT. Protein: CASSYSVAGGTDTQYF.

This clone was seen more than once but under ten times. The chain employs TRBV2 and TRBJ1-5; D is uncertain. The V gene lost 3 bases and the J gene lost 3 bases, with 9 bases spanning the gap. Germline V gene lookup returns CDR1 SNHLY and CDR2 FYNNEI. This CDR3 has 14 amino acids. The CDR3 bases are TGTGCCAGCAGTGACCGGGAGGCCAATCAGCCCCAGCATTTT. This encodes CASSDREANQPQHF.

This CDR3 is CASSFPRTYPSYEQYF. DNA of the CDR3: TGTGCCAGCAGCTTCCCAAGGACTTATCCCTCCTACGAGCAGTACTTC. V and J are TRBV7-9 and TRBJ2-7, with TRBD2 as a possible D gene (5 bases). The germline V gene has CDR1 SEHNR and CDR2 FQNEAQ (reference sequence). This CDR3 spans 16 amino acids. V lost 3 bases, J lost 0 bases, and 15 bases lay in between.

V gene TRBV29-1 combines with J gene TRBJ1-1, with D maybe TRBD1 (6 bases). The CDR3 has 12 amino acids. Germline V CDR1 and CDR2: SQVTM, ANQGSEA. Between the trimmed V and J ends, which lost 4 bases and 1 base, there was a span of 7 bases. The CDR3 DNA reads TGCAGCGTTGCGACAGGGAACACTGAAGCTTTCTTT. Its translation: CSVATGNTEAFF.

The CDR3 spells CASGGENEKLFF. In DNA, the CDR3 is TGTGCCAGTGGAGGGGAAAATGAAAAACTGTTTTTT. The genes are TRBV2 and TRBJ1-4; D possibly corresponds to TRBD1 (5 bases). The CDR3 spans 12 residues. Germline CDR1 and CDR2: SNHLY and FYNNEI. Between the trimmed V and J ends, which lost 9 bases and 5 bases, there was a span of 10 bases.

CDR3 protein: CASSLSRTVHTGELFF. In nucleotides, the CDR3 is TGTGCCAGCAGTTTATCGAGGACAGTCCACACCGGGGAGCTGTTTTTT. V gene TRBV27 combines with J gene TRBJ2-2, with a possible D match to TRBD1 (6 bases). V gave up 0 bases and J gave up 3 bases, with 11 bases separating them. Looked up from germline, CDR1 is MNHEY and CDR2 is SMNVEV (reference sequence). This CDR3 is built from 16 residues.